This T cell receptor beta chain was profiled in a study of cytomegalovirus exposure and HLA in healthy donors. PCR was performed using 60 Vbeta and 13 Jbeta primers. Assay: immunoSEQ multiplex PCR; the TCRdb copy retains only in-frame clones and omits some. In all, the sample yields 95,000 to 150,000 clones. As for this clone: Antigen specificity is unknown.

The study, taken as a whole, reports: Through in vitro validation, three CMV-associated chains were shown to be specific for CMV antigens.

The CDR3 length is 12 residues. The V gene's germline CDR1 is SGHRS and CDR2 YFSETQ. V shed 3 bases and J shed 5 bases, with 8 bases lying between them. The rearrangement links TRBV5-1 to TRBJ1-1, with D maybe TRBD1 (6 bases). The source is a man aged 18 to 29 in good health and CMV-seronegative. Input material: PBMCs. The CDR3 loop reads CASSSQGTEAFF. The CDR3 DNA sequence: TGCGCCAGCAGCTCTCAGGGGACTGAAGCTTTCTTT. The entire variable domain, with the rest obtained from reference TRBV5-1 and TRBJ1-1, is as follows: KAGVTQTPRYLIKTRGQQVTLSCSPISGHRSVSWYQQTPGQGLQFLFEYFSETQRNKGNFPGRFSGRQFSNSRSEMNVSTLELGDSALYLCASSSQGTEAFFGQGTRLTVV.